Below, one T cell receptor (beta chain) is given with its context. The antigen is undetermined. Data came from immunoSEQ multiplex PCR; TCRdb stores just in-frame clones and leaves some out. The sample lists some 57,000 clones; 90% were seen once. This sample is drawn from a study of OX40 agonist ivuxolimab in advanced cancers. The study's findings and limits: Blood T cells, both CD4+ and CD8+, expanded clonally by week 6 at 0.1 to 3.0 mg/kg.

Patients were excluded for autoimmune disease history or systemic immunosuppression. Germline V gene lookup returns CDR1 MNHEY and CDR2 SMNVEV (reference sequence). This CDR3 has 14 residues. With 5 bases clipped from V and 6 bases from J, the junction kept 7 bases outside the gene matches. The sample was CD4+ or CD8+ T cells sorted from blood, taken in a trial of the OX40 agonist ivuxolimab. The chain links TRBV27 to TRBJ1-2, with 9 bases identical to TRBD1. The sequence came from an adult with an advanced solid tumor such as melanoma, head and neck, liver or kidney cancer. The CDR3 region is CASSKQGAGNGYTF. The DNA of the CDR3 is TGTGCCAGCAGTAAACAGGGGGCAGGAAATGGCTACACCTTC.